This TCR beta chain was sequenced for a study of cytomegalovirus exposure and HLA in healthy donors. This CDR3 has 15 amino acids. The germline V gene encodes CDR1 SGHAT and CDR2 FQNNGV. V lost 5 bases to trimming and J lost 0 bases; unmatched junction nucleotides: 7. A multiplex PCR was run with 60 Vbeta primers and 13 Jbeta primers. Using immunoSEQ multiplex PCR, the repertoire was profiled, and TCRdb retains in-frame clones only, with some absent. The sample table includes 80,000 or so clones. The sample consisted of PBMCs. The origin of this receptor is a woman in her thirties in good health and CMV-seronegative. The chain couples TRBV11-2 to TRBJ2-7; 7 bases align to TRBD2. DNA for the CDR3: TGTGCCAGCAGCCCGGGGGGAGGGCTCTCCTACGAGCAGTACTTC. It translates to CASSPGGGLSYEQYF.